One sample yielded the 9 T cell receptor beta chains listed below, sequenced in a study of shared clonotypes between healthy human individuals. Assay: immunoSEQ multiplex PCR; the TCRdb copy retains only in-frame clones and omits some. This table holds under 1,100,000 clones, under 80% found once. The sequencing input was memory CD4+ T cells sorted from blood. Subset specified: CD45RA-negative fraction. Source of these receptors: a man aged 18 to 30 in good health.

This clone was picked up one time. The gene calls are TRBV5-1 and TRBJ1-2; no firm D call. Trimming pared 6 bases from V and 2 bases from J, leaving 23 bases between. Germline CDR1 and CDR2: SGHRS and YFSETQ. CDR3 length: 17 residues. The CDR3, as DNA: TGCGCCAGCACAAAGCAACCCTCCAATCCAGTGAACTATGGCTACACCTTC. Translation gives CASTKQPSNPVNYGYTF. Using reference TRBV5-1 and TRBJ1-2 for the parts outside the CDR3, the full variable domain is KAGVTQTPRYLIKTRGQQVTLSCSPISGHRSVSWYQQTPGQGLQFLFEYFSETQRNKGNFPGRFSGRQFSNSRSEMNVSTLELGDSALYLCASTKQPSNPVNYGYTFGSGTRLTVV.

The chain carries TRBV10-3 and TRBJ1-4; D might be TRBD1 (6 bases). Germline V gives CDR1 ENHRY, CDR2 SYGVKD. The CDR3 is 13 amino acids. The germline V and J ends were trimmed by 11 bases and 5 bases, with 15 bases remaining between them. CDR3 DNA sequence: TGTGCCGTACAGGGAGGGAGAAATGAAAAACTGTTTTTT. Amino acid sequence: CAVQGGRNEKLFF.

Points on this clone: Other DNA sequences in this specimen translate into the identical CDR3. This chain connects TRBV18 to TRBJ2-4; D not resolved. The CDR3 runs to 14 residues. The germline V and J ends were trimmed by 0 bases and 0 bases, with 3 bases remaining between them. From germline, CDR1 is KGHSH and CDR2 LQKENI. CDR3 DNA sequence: TGTGCCAGCTCACCACCCATAGCCAAAAACATTCAGTACTTC. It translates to CASSPPIAKNIQYF.

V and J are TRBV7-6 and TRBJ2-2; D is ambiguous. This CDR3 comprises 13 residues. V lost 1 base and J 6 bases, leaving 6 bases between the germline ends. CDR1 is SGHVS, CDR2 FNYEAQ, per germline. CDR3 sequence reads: CASSLDGAGELFF. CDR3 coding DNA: TGTGCCAGCAGCTTAGATGGGGCCGGGGAGCTGTTTTTT.

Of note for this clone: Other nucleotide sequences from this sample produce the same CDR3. This CDR3 is CASSLASGGAYEQFF. CDR3 DNA sequence: TGTGCCAGCAGCTTAGCTAGCGGGGGGGCCTATGAGCAGTTCTTC. The chain carries TRBV7-2 and TRBJ2-1; 11 nucleotides line up with TRBD2. Losses at the gene ends were 0 bases for V and 8 bases for J; bases not matched to a gene: 3. Germline V CDR1 and CDR2: SGHTA, FQGNSA. The CDR3 has 15 residues.

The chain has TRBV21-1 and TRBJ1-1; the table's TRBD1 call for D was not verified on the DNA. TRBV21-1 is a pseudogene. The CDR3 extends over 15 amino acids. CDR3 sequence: CASSRRDSFHTEAFF. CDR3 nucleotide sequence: TGTGCCAGCAGCAGAAGGGACAGTTTCCACACTGAAGCTTTCTTT.

CDR3 sequence: CASSLGSGGRIDEQFF. In DNA, the CDR3 is TGTGCCAGCAGCTTAGGGTCCGGCGGGAGGATCGATGAGCAGTTCTTC. The genes are TRBV11-3 and TRBJ2-1; 8 bases are a match to TRBD2. The CDR3 runs 16 residues. Germline values: CDR1 SGHNT, CDR2 YENEEA. V shed 1 base and J 8 bases; nucleotides not matched to a gene: 10.

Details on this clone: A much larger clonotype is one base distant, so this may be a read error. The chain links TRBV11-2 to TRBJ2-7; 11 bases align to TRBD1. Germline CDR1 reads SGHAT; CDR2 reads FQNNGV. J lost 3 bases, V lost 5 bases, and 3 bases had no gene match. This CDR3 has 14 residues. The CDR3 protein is CASSAGTGGYEQYF. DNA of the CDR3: TGTGCCAGCAGCGCCGGGACAGGGGGCTACGAGCAGTACTTC.

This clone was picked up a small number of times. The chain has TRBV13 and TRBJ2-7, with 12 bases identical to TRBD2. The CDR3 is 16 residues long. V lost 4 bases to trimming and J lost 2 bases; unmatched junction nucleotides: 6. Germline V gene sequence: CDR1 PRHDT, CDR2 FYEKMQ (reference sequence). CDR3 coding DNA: TGTGCCAGCAGCTCCGTAACTAGCGGGGGGACCTACGAGCAGTACTTC. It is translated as CASSSVTSGGTYEQYF.